This TCR beta chain was sequenced for a study of cytomegalovirus exposure and HLA in healthy donors. PCR used 60 Vbeta primers and 13 Jbeta primers. Libraries were prepared by immunoSEQ multiplex PCR; TCRdb keeps only in-frame clonotypes and omits some of them. The table shows 150,000 to 200,000 clones, with roughly 80% occurring only once. This clone was counted a few times. Germline V gene lookup returns CDR1 MGHRA and CDR2 YSYEKL. The V gene end was trimmed by 1 base and the J gene end by 5 bases; junction bases not matched to a gene: 6. This CDR3 contains 16 residues. The sample comprised PBMCs. The TCR originated in a human donor in good health. V and J are TRBV4-1 and TRBJ1-5; 9 nucleotides align to TRBD1. CDR3 protein: CASSQGSWTGDQPQHF. The CDR3 DNA reads as TGCGCCAGCAGCCAAGGTTCTTGGACAGGGGATCAGCCCCAGCATTTT.